A selection of T cell receptor beta chains follows, all from one sample in a study of cytomegalovirus exposure and HLA in healthy donors. Libraries were prepared by immunoSEQ multiplex PCR; TCRdb keeps only in-frame clonotypes and omits some of them. The data contain about 150,000 clones, roughly 84% of them seen just once; the ten biggest clones take up 2% to 2.5%. The specimen sequenced was PBMCs. These receptors were collected from a woman between 18 and 29 years old in good health and CMV-seronegative. Both conserved end residues are part of each CDR3. A D gene is named only where the DNA matches it firmly. Clone size appears in some rows only: once, few, many, or a class for an expanded clone.

>.|TRBV5-6|.|TRBJ2-6
TGTGCCAGCAGCTGGGGGGTGGCTGGGGCCAACGTCCTGACTTTC
CASSWGVAGANVLTF
>.|TRBV28|.|TRBJ2-3
TGTGCCAGCAGATATAGCACAGATACGCAGTATTTT
CASRYSTDTQYF
>.|TRBV6-5|.|TRBJ1-5
TGTGCCAGCAAGGGGAGGCAGGGTAGCAATCAGCCCCAGCATTTT
CASKGRQGSNQPQHF
>.|TRBV2|.|TRBJ2-1
TGTGCCAGCAGGACAGATGACCCCCCCGGACCGTCCTACAATGAGCAGTTCTTC
CASRTDDPPGPSYNEQFF
>.|TRBV7-6|.|TRBJ1-2
TGTGCCAGCAGCCAGGGCGGAGACTATGGCTACACCTTC
CASSQGGDYGYTF
>TRBD2|TRBV13|.|TRBJ2-7
TGTGCCAGCAGCTGGGGGGGGAAGACCTACGAGCAGTACTTC
CASSWGGKTYEQYF
>.|TRBV10-3|.|TRBJ2-5
TGTGCCATCAGTGACCCACTTGCCGTGGGGGCTACGGAGACCCAGTACTTC
CAISDPLAVGATETQYF
>TRBD2|TRBV27|.|TRBJ2-7
TGTGCCAGCAGTTTATCCCCTAGCGGCGCCTACGAGCAGTACTTC
CASSLSPSGAYEQYF
>.|TRBV4-2|few|TRBJ2-2
TGTGCCAGCAGCCAAGCGCAGGGAACCGGGGAGCTGTTTTTT
CASSQAQGTGELFF
>TRBD1|TRBV28|.|TRBJ1-1
TGTGCCAGCAGTTTATCGGGGACAGGGGGAACTGAAGCTTTCTTT
CASSLSGTGGTEAFF
>.|TRBV11-2|.|TRBJ2-1
TGTGCCAGCAGCTTAGCCCCGCAGGGCCCATACAATGAGCAGTTCTTC
CASSLAPQGPYNEQFF
>.|TRBV6-6|.|TRBJ2-2
TGTGCCAGCAGGGCGACAGGGAACACCGGGGAGCTGTTTTTT
CASRATGNTGELFF
>TRBD2|TRBV5-1|.|TRBJ2-1
TGCGCCAGCAGCTTCTGGGGTAGCGGGAGCACCTACAATGAGCAGTTCTTC
CASSFWGSGSTYNEQFF
>.|TRBV28|few|TRBJ1-2
TGTGCCAGCAGCCGTACGGGACAACCGTTCTATGGCTACACCTTC
CASSRTGQPFYGYTF
>TRBD2|TRBV5-4|.|TRBJ2-7
TGTGCCAGCAGCTTCGAAGCGGGGGGGCTGGGAGAGCAGTACTTC
CASSFEAGGLGEQYF
>TRBD1|TRBV11-3|.|TRBJ2-5
TGTGCCAGCAGCTTAGGTCGAGGGGGCACGGAGACCCAGTACTTC
CASSLGRGGTETQYF
>TRBD1|TRBV7-6|.|TRBJ2-7
TGTGCCAGCAGCCTCGGACAGGGGGGCGACTACGAGCAGTACTTC
CASSLGQGGDYEQYF
>.|TRBV5-1|.|TRBJ2-7
TGCGCCAGCAGCCCCGAGACGGGGATATACGAGCAGTACTTC
CASSPETGIYEQYF
>.|TRBV30|.|TRBJ2-2
TGTGCCTGGATTAGTAGGAGGCCGACCACCGGGGAGCTGTTTTTT
CAWISRRPTTGELFF
>TRBD1|TRBV15|.|TRBJ1-2
TGTGCCACCAGCGAGGGGGGACAGGGTGGCTATGGCTACACCTTC
CATSEGGQGGYGYTF
>.|TRBV30|.|TRBJ1-3
TGTGCCTGGAGTGTGGGAGGGGATGGAAACACCATATATTTT
CAWSVGGDGNTIYF
>TRBD1|TRBV2|.|TRBJ2-7
TGTGCCAGCCAGAGGTTGCCAGGGGGCGACGAGCAGTACTTC
CASQRLPGGDEQYF
>.|TRBV10-3|.|TRBJ1-2
TGTGCCATCAGTGAGTCTACTAACTATGGCTACACCTTC
CAISESTNYGYTF
>.|TRBV7-3|.|TRBJ2-5
TGTGCCAGCAGCTTACAAGGGGGGGGCGAGACCCAGTACTTC
CASSLQGGGETQYF
>TRBD1|TRBV5-4|.|TRBJ2-2
TGTGCCAGCAGAGCCGGGACAGGCGTTGCCGGGGAGCTGTTTTTT
CASRAGTGVAGELFF
>TRBD2|TRBV7-9|once|TRBJ2-7
TGTGCCAGCAGCTTATGGGACTACTCCTACGAGCAGTACTTC
CASSLWDYSYEQYF
>TRBD2|TRBV5-1|.|TRBJ2-1
TGCGCCAGCAGCTTGGGGTGGACTAGGGTGTTGAATGAGCAGTTCTTC
CASSLGWTRVLNEQFF
>.|TRBV19|.|TRBJ1-6
TGTGCCAGTAGTGAGGGGCGGGGGGTGTATAATTCACCCCTCCACTTT
CASSEGRGVYNSPLHF
>.|TRBV6-5|.|TRBJ1-4
TGTGCCAGCAGTTATCAGGGGCCAACTAATGAAAAACCGTTTTTT
CASSYQGPTNEKPFF
>.|TRBV2|.|TRBJ2-7
TGTGCCAGTACAGGGTACGAGCAGTACTTC
CASTGYEQYF
>.|TRBV4-3|.|TRBJ2-1
TGCGCCAGCAGCCAAGTCGAACGAGGCTGGGTCCCGACGGAGCAGTTCTTC
CASSQVERGWVPTEQFF
>.|TRBV2|.|TRBJ1-5
TGTGCCAGCAGTGAGAGGGAAAATCAGCCCCAGCATTTT
CASSERENQPQHF
>TRBD1|TRBV7-2|.|TRBJ2-2
TGTGCCAGCAGCTCGACAGGGGGGGGGACCGGGGAGCTGTTTTTT
CASSSTGGGTGELFF